The 9 T cell receptor beta chains listed next were all sequenced from one sample in a study of beta chain features in type 1 diabetes. As every portion of the isolated RNA was reverse transcribed, the sequencing read expressed TCRB transcripts. Profiling relied on immunoSEQ multiplex PCR, and the TCRdb table lists in-frame clones only, not all of them. The sample lists 70,000 to 90,000 clones; 30% to 40% were seen once. Sequencing was carried out using stem cell memory CD4+ T cells from blood. The receptors here all came from a woman under 30 in good health.

This clone has more than one count but fewer than ten. The genes are TRBV6-1 and TRBJ2-1; 15 bases align to TRBD2. V shed 7 bases, J shed 7 bases, and the junction held 5 bases outside the gene matches. Germline V CDR1 and CDR2: MNHNS, SASEGT. CDR3 length equals 15 residues. The CDR3: CASKPGTSGRNEQFF. The CDR3 DNA follows: TGTGCCAGCAAACCAGGGACTAGCGGGAGGAATGAGCAGTTCTTC.

The chain couples TRBV9 to TRBJ2-7; 11 bases map to TRBD2. V dropped 3 bases and J dropped 4; count of bases not matched to a gene: 9. The V gene's germline CDR1 is SGDLS and CDR2 YYNGEE. The CDR3 length is 16 residues. CDR3 sequence (DNA): TGTGCCAGCAGCGCGACTAGCGGGACATGGCTGTACGAGCAGTACTTC. Translated, it gives CASSATSGTWLYEQYF.

The chain carries TRBV9 and TRBJ2-7; 9 bases fit TRBD1. In germline, CDR1 is SGDLS, CDR2 YYNGEE. Unmatched junction bases numbered 6, after V lost 4 bases and J lost 4 bases. This CDR3 has 14 residues. The CDR3 here is CASSRTGEQYEQYF. As DNA, the CDR3 is TGTGCCAGCAGCCGGACAGGGGAACAGTACGAGCAGTACTTC.

This clone was counted only a few times. The chain uses TRBV5-1 and TRBJ2-1; TRBD2 aligns across 10 bases. This CDR3 contains 15 residues. J lost 8 bases, V lost 4 bases, and 9 bases had no gene match. CDR1 SGHRS and CDR2 YFSETQ come from the germline V gene. For the CDR3, the DNA is TGCGCCAGCAGCAGGGAGCGGGAGGGTGTCGATGAGCAGTTCTTC. Protein: CASSREREGVDEQFF.

The chain uses TRBV14 and TRBJ2-1; maybe TRBD2 (6 bases). V was cut by 2 bases and J by 3 bases, with 11 bases left in between. CDR3 size: 15 residues. The germline V gene encodes CDR1 SGHDN and CDR2 FVKESK. CDR3 loop: CASSQISGIYNEQFF. The CDR3 coding sequence is TGTGCCAGCAGCCAAATTAGCGGAATCTACAATGAGCAGTTCTTC.

The V gene is TRBV18, the J gene TRBJ1-1, with TRBD1 as a possible D gene (6 bases). This CDR3 comprises 15 residues. Trimming removed 3 bases at V and 3 bases at J, with 14 bases between. The V gene's germline CDR1 is KGHSH and CDR2 LQKENI. CDR3 loop: CASSPMGGAHTEAFF. The CDR3, as DNA: TGTGCCAGCTCACCCATGGGGGGGGCTCACACTGAAGCTTTCTTT.

V is TRBV5-1 and J is TRBJ2-7; 12 bases agree with TRBD1. V shed 3 bases, J shed 6 bases, and the junction held 4 bases outside the gene matches. The CDR3 is made up of 14 amino acids. CDR1 is SGHRS, CDR2 YFSETQ, per germline. CDR3 residues: CASSWGQGAGEQYF. In DNA form, the CDR3 reads TGCGCCAGCAGCTGGGGACAGGGGGCTGGCGAGCAGTACTTC.

J is TRBJ2-3 and V is TRBV4-3; no reliable D call. The CDR3 sequence is 14 residues long. Per germline, CDR1 LGHNA and CDR2 YSLEER. V lost 4 bases to trimming and J lost 2 bases, with 10 bases between them. CDR3 loop: CASSLKQTTDTQYF. The CDR3 bases are TGCGCCAGCAGCCTAAAACAGACCACAGATACGCAGTATTTT.

The chain uses TRBV20-1 and TRBJ1-1; D unresolved. Germline V gene sequence: CDR1 DFQATT, CDR2 SNEGSKA (reference sequence). Trimming removed 8 bases at V and 6 bases at J, with 13 bases between. There are 11 residues in the CDR3. CDR3 sequence: CSPGGIAEAFF. In DNA, the CDR3 is TGCAGTCCCGGAGGGATCGCTGAAGCTTTCTTT.